This T cell receptor (beta chain) was recovered during a study of cytomegalovirus exposure and HLA in healthy donors. Vbeta (60) and Jbeta (13) primers were used in the PCR. This table comes from immunoSEQ multiplex PCR, and its TCRdb copy is limited to in-frame clones, with some not included. The data hold approximately 38,000 clones, with 82% observed a single time. CDR3 size: 15 residues. Trimming shortened V by 8 bases and J by 8 bases, and 24 bases separated the two germline ends. In germline, CDR1 is MNHNY, CDR2 SVGAGI (reference sequence). This TCR was recovered from a woman between 18 and 29 years old in good health and CMV-seropositive. The chain employs TRBV6-6 and TRBJ1-1; maybe TRBD1 (6 bases). Source material: PBMCs. The CDR3 DNA is TGTGCCAGCCTTATCGGGGGGGCGGGTGGATTAGAAGCTTTCTTT. It yields the protein CASLIGGAGGLEAFF.